The 19 T cell receptor beta chains listed next were all sequenced from one sample in a study of cytomegalovirus exposure and HLA in healthy donors. The PCR employed 60 Vbeta primers together with 13 Jbeta primers. Sequenced by immunoSEQ multiplex PCR; TCRdb stores in-frame clones only, minus some. There are about 100,000 clones in the sample; around 9.1% occur only once, and less than 6% lies in the top ten. Specimen: PBMCs. The receptors stem from a man in his forties in good health and CMV-seropositive.

The chain joins TRBV28 to TRBJ1-2, with TRBD1 identical over 9 bases. The CDR3 spans 13 residues. The trim removed 7 bases at V and 8 bases at J, leaving 8 bases unmatched. Germline V CDR1 and CDR2: MDHEN, SYDVKM. CDR3 sequence reads: CASNPGQGGGYTF. In DNA form, the CDR3 reads TGTGCCAGCAACCCGGGACAGGGAGGAGGCTACACCTTC.

This clone showed up just a few times. The chain employs TRBV18 and TRBJ1-4; 10 nucleotides align to TRBD1. The CDR3 extends over 14 amino acids. The V gene's germline CDR1 is KGHSH and CDR2 LQKENI. J was trimmed by 8 bases and V by 3 bases; bases with no gene match: 3. CDR3 loop: CASSPGTGAEKLFF. Written as DNA, the CDR3 is TGTGCCAGCTCACCCGGGACAGGGGCGGAAAAACTGTTTTTT.

This clone was seen only a few times. The chain uses TRBV5-5 and TRBJ1-1; the D is unclear. This CDR3 is built from 13 residues. The germline V gene encodes CDR1 SGHKS and CDR2 YYEKEE (reference sequence). The ends were cut back, 6 bases at V and 4 bases at J, with 13 bases in the middle. The CDR3 spells CASNGEFGTEAFF. The CDR3 DNA follows: TGTGCCAGCAACGGGGAATTCGGCACTGAAGCTTTCTTT.

This clone came up a few times. The rearrangement uses TRBV28 and TRBJ2-1, with 7 bases identical to TRBD2. In germline, CDR1 is MDHEN, CDR2 SYDVKM. The CDR3 contains 15 residues. V dropped 2 bases and J dropped 6; count of bases not matched to a gene: 7. The CDR3 spells CASSLRFAGVNEQFF. The CDR3 region has the DNA TGTGCCAGCAGTTTACGGTTTGCGGGAGTCAATGAGCAGTTCTTC. The variable domain in full, completed from reference TRBV28 and TRBJ2-1, reads DVKVTQSSRYLVKRTGEKVFLECVQDMDHENMFWYRQDPGLGLRLIYFSYDVKMKEKGDIPEGYSVSREKKERFSLILESASTNQTSMYLCASSLRFAGVNEQFFGPGTRLTVL.

This clone is medium-sized in the sample. DNA of the CDR3: TGCGCCAGCAGCCAGGGGTCCTCAGGGGCTGGGGCCAACGTCCTGACTTTC. Amino acids: CASSQGSSGAGANVLTF. The rearrangement uses TRBV4-1 and TRBJ2-6, with D maybe TRBD1 (6 bases). V was clipped by 3 bases and J by 2 bases, with 14 bases between them. The V gene's germline CDR1 is MGHRA and CDR2 YSYEKL. CDR3 length equals 17 residues.

This clone has a handful of counts. The rearrangement links TRBV15 to TRBJ2-1, with a tentative D call TRBD2 (5 bases). V shed 11 bases and J shed 3 bases, with 8 bases lying between them. Per germline, CDR1 LNHNV and CDR2 YYDKDF (reference sequence). This CDR3 comprises 11 residues. The CDR3 DNA is TGTGCCTCCGGGGACTACAATGAGCAGTTCTTC. It yields the protein CASGDYNEQFF.

This clone was counted between two and nine times. The V call is TRBV9, the J call TRBJ1-2; TRBD1 agrees at 7 bases. The V gene's germline CDR1 is SGDLS and CDR2 YYNGEE. With V trimmed by 4 bases and J by 8 bases, 17 bases remained unmatched. This CDR3 is built from 16 residues. CDR3 coding DNA: TGTGCCAGCAGCCGTACAGGGGCCGCTCCTAACGGGGGCTACACCTTC. Protein product: CASSRTGAAPNGGYTF.

The rearrangement links TRBV7-8 to TRBJ2-7; TRBD1 matches 8 bases. Germline V gene sequence: CDR1 SGHVS, CDR2 FQNEAQ. V lost 1 base and J lost 2; bases outside the gene matches: 4. The CDR3 sequence is 15 residues long. CDR3 coding DNA: TGTGCCAGCAGCTTAGACCGGACAGGGACCTACGAGCAGTACTTC. This codes for CASSLDRTGTYEQYF.

The chain employs TRBV5-1 and TRBJ2-3, with D maybe TRBD1 (5 bases). V lost 3 bases and J 1 base, leaving 12 bases between the germline ends. Germline loops: CDR1 SGHRS, CDR2 YFSETQ. This CDR3 comprises 15 residues. The CDR3 DNA reads as TGCGCCAGCAGCTACGTAATAGGGGGCACAGATACGCAGTATTTT. Protein product: CASSYVIGGTDTQYF.

Only a few counts were recorded for this clone. The chain links TRBV7-9 to TRBJ2-5; D may be TRBD2 (5 bases). The length of the CDR3 is 14 residues. With 3 bases removed from V and 5 bases from J, the gap between germline ends came to 13 bases. Germline V CDR1 and CDR2: SEHNR, FQNEAQ (reference sequence). CDR3 nucleotides: TGTGCCAGCAGCTTCACCTCTGAGGGCGAGACCCAGTACTTC. Its translation: CASSFTSEGETQYF. Variable domain in full (rest from reference TRBV7-9 and TRBJ2-5): DTGVSQNPRHKITKRGQNVTFRCDPISEHNRLYWYRQTLGQGPEFLTYFQNEAQLEKSRLLSDRFSAERPKGSFSTLEIQRTEQGDSAMYLCASSFTSEGETQYFGPGTRLLVL.

The gene calls are TRBV6-5 and TRBJ1-4, with TRBD1 as a possible D gene (5 bases). The V end lost 2 bases, the J end lost 6 bases, and 10 bases lay between the germline ends. CDR1 MNHEY and CDR2 SVGAGI come from the germline V gene. CDR3 length: 14 residues. The chain's CDR3 is CASSYKWGDEKLFF. The CDR3 DNA follows: TGTGCCAGCAGTTACAAATGGGGGGATGAAAAACTGTTTTTT.

This rearrangement joins TRBV6-5 to TRBJ2-1; D not resolved. The CDR3 contains 14 residues. Germline assignment: CDR1 MNHEY and CDR2 SVGAGI. V was trimmed by 2 bases and J by 3 bases, leaving 8 bases between them. The CDR3 spells CASSYVASYNEQFF. CDR3 DNA: TGTGCCAGCAGTTACGTCGCTAGCTACAATGAGCAGTTCTTC.

This clone was counted between two and nine times. This sequence joins TRBV4-1 and TRBJ2-5, with TRBD2 matching over 7 bases. The end of the DNA fits TRBJ2-7 better, so the J call may be wrong. This CDR3 spans 14 amino acids. CDR1 MGHRA and CDR2 YSYEKL come from the germline V gene. CDR3 sequence (DNA): TGCGCCAGCAGGCGTCCGGGAGGCAATCCCGAGCAGTACTTC. Translating gives CASRRPGGNPEQYF.

V gene TRBV4-2 combines with J gene TRBJ1-1; D might be TRBD1 (5 bases). V lost 0 bases and J 4 bases, leaving 9 bases between the germline ends. Germline-derived CDR1 and CDR2 are LGHNA and YNFKEQ. The CDR3 extends over 14 amino acids. The CDR3 spells CASSQDGGTTEAFF. The DNA for the CDR3 is TGTGCCAGCAGCCAAGATGGGGGGACCACTGAAGCTTTCTTT.

This clone was seen a few times. The chain carries TRBV12-5 and TRBJ2-5, with D unresolved. Germline lookup yields CDR1 LGHNT and CDR2 FRNRAP. Deletions cut 3 bases from V and 5 bases from J, with 4 bases between. The CDR3 has 11 amino acids. The CDR3 coding sequence is TGTGCTAGTGGTTTAGAGGAGACCCAGTACTTC. It is translated as CASGLEETQYF.

The table lists this clone with a few counts. The V call is TRBV7-3, the J call TRBJ2-2; D may be TRBD1 (6 bases). Between the trimmed V and J ends, which lost 5 bases and 5 bases, there was a span of 12 bases. CDR1 SGHTA and CDR2 FQGTGA come from the germline V gene. CDR3 length equals 14 residues. CDR3 DNA: TGTGCCAGCAGCCGAACGACAGGAACCGGGGAGCTGTTTTTT. The encoded protein is CASSRTTGTGELFF.

At least ten counts were recorded for this clone. V and J are TRBV7-9 and TRBJ1-5, with D possibly matching TRBD1 (5 bases). The CDR3 length is 14 residues. Trimming took 8 bases from V and 2 from J, leaving 13 bases between them. Germline V gives CDR1 SEHNR, CDR2 FQNEAQ (reference sequence). The CDR3, as DNA: TGTGCCAGCCTTCGGGGGGACGGCAATCAGCCCCAGCATTTT. Translating it yields CASLRGDGNQPQHF.

The J gene is TRBJ2-2, the V gene TRBV6-4; TRBD2 aligns across 8 bases. The CDR3 is 13 amino acids. Germline trimming cut 5 bases from V and 6 bases from J; bases unmatched to any gene: 2. CDR1 is MRHNA, CDR2 SNTAGT, per germline. The CDR3: CASSPREAGELFF. The CDR3 DNA sequence: TGTGCCAGCAGTCCGCGGGAGGCCGGGGAGCTGTTTTTT.

The chain has TRBV28 and TRBJ2-7; D not resolved. V lost 4 bases and J 5 bases, leaving 12 bases between the germline ends. Germline values: CDR1 MDHEN, CDR2 SYDVKM. There are 13 residues in the CDR3. CDR3 DNA sequence: TGTGCCAGCAGTTCCATTCACGGTAACGAGCAGTACTTC. It is translated as CASSSIHGNEQYF.